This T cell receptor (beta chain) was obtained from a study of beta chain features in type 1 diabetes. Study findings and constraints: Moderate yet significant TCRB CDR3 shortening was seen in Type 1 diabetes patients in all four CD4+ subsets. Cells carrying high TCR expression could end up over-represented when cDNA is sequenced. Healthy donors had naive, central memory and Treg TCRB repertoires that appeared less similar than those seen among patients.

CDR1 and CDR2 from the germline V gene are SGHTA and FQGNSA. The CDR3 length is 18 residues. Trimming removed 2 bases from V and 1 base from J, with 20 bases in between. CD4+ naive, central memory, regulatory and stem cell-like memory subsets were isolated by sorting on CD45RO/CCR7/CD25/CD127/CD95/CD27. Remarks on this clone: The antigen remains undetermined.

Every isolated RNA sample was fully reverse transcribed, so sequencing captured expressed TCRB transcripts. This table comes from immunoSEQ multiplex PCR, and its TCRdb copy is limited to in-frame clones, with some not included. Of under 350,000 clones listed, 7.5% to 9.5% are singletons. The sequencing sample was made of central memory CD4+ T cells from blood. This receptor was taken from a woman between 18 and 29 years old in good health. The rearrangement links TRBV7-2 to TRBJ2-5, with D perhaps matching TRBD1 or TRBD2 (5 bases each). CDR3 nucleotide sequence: TGTGCCAGCAGCTTACTGGCTTCCGGGGCGCCTCTCCAAGAGACCCAGTACTTC. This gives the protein CASSLLASGAPLQETQYF.